Described below is a single T cell receptor (beta chain) sequence and its context. What it binds is unknown. Within the CD8+ T cell compartment, naive cells were CD45RO-CCR7+CD27+CD95-. The method, 5' RACE with UMI labels, was used to prepare the TRB cDNA libraries. One entry per CDR3 protein, without DNA, is what TCRdb gives after re-calling the 5' RACE reads. The sample totals about 150,000 distinct CDR3 sequences. The CDR3 runs to 13 residues. The record originates from a study of CXCR3-negative and CXCR3-positive naive CD8 T cells. Study-level points and caveats: Naive CXCR3-positive and CXCR3-negative cells shared similar TRBV-TRBJ usage, unlike memory cells. Hydrophobicity of TRB CDR3s was greater in CXCR3-positive naive cells than in CXCR3-negative naive cells. Because surface CD5 did not distinguish the naive subsets, TCR strength was inferred from TRB CDR3 properties. Memory CD8+ T cell repertoires were far less diverse than both naive subsets.

Sample: naive CXCR3+ CD8+ T cells from blood. Subset in this sample: CD45RO-CCR7+CD27+CD95- naive CD8+ T cells expressing CXCR3 (TNR3+). The chain uses TRBV12-3 or TRBV12-4 and TRBJ1-4. The clonotype was recovered from a human donor in good health. Some clones in this sample may be carry-over from other donors' samples. The CDR3 reads CASSDVNNEKLFF.